These 21 T cell receptor beta chains came from one sample sequenced in a study of shared clonotypes between healthy human individuals. Sequenced by immunoSEQ multiplex PCR; TCRdb stores in-frame clones only, minus some. The profile shows some 630,000 clones, 72% of them singletons. The sequenced material came from memory CD4+ T cells sorted from blood. Documented subset: CD45RA-negative fraction. Receptor source: a woman aged 30 to 39 in good health.

This clone was counted only a few times. The chain recombines TRBV5-6 with TRBJ2-5; 9 positions match TRBD2. Germline CDR1 is SGHDT and CDR2 is YYEEEE. Losses at the gene ends were 0 bases for V and 3 bases for J; bases not matched to a gene: 3. The CDR3 contains 15 residues. The CDR3 region is CASSLDLAGKETQYF. CDR3 sequence (DNA): TGTGCCAGCAGCTTGGACCTAGCGGGAAAAGAGACCCAGTACTTC.

This clone was seen at least ten times. V is TRBV5-8 and J is TRBJ1-3; no definite D call. There are 16 residues in the CDR3. The germline V and J ends were trimmed by 3 bases and 0 bases, with 13 bases remaining between them. The germline gives CDR1 SGHTS, CDR2 YDEGEE. The CDR3 coding sequence is TGTGCCAGCAGCTCCCGTCTACAGTTCTCTGGAAACACCATATATTTT. As protein: CASSSRLQFSGNTIYF.

J is TRBJ1-2 and V is TRBV5-1, with D perhaps matching TRBD1 (6 bases). The CDR3 is 15 residues long. Germline CDR1 is SGHRS and CDR2 is YFSETQ. V lost 0 bases, J lost 5 bases, and 14 bases lay in between. Here the CDR3 DNA reads TGCGCCAGCAGCTTGGAAGATGGGGGCAATTATGGCTACACCTTC. As protein: CASSLEDGGNYGYTF.

In this sample, this clone turned up a few times. The chain carries TRBV2 and TRBJ1-2; D might be TRBD1 (5 bases). The germline V gene has CDR1 SNHLY and CDR2 FYNNEI. Trimming shortened V by 6 bases and J by 7 bases, and 12 bases separated the two germline ends. The CDR3 is made up of 12 amino acids. This chain's CDR3 is CASRMGQSGYTF. The CDR3 DNA sequence: TGTGCCAGCAGAATGGGGCAGTCTGGCTACACCTTC. The variable domain in full, completed from reference TRBV2 and TRBJ1-2, reads EPEVTQTPSHQVTQMGQEVILRCVPISNHLYFYWYRQILGQKVEFLVSFYNNEISEKSEIFDDQFSVERPDGSNFTLKIRSTKLEDSAMYFCASRMGQSGYTFGSGTRLTVV.

J is TRBJ2-7 and V is TRBV18; TRBD2 matches at 9 bases. The V and J ends lost 2 bases and 2 bases, in that order; junction bases with no gene match: 10. CDR3 size: 17 residues. The germline V gene has CDR1 KGHSH and CDR2 LQKENI. In DNA form, the CDR3 reads TGTGCCAGCTCACCATCGGCTGGGACTAGCTCGGCCTACGAGCAGTACTTC. This gives the protein CASSPSAGTSSAYEQYF.

The V and J genes are TRBV7-2 and TRBJ2-5; 14 bases map to TRBD2. With V trimmed by 5 bases and J by 5 bases, 7 bases remained unmatched. CDR1 and CDR2 from the germline V gene are SGHTA and FQGNSA. CDR3 length: 16 residues. CDR3 amino acids: CASSPWTSGRLETQYF. DNA for the CDR3: TGTGCCAGCAGCCCGTGGACTAGCGGGAGGTTGGAGACCCAGTACTTC.

This clone was seen a few times. This same CDR3 is encoded by further DNA sequences in the sample. The rearrangement joins TRBV13 to TRBJ1-1; D is unresolved. Germline-derived CDR1 and CDR2 are PRHDT and FYEKMQ (reference sequence). Between the trimmed V and J ends, which lost 3 bases and 1 base, there was a span of 6 bases. This CDR3 region has 13 residues. DNA for the CDR3: TGTGCCAGCAGCTTGCGCCCGAACACTGAAGCTTTCTTT. Translating it yields CASSLRPNTEAFF.

This clone came up a few times. The chain uses TRBV19 and TRBJ2-6; TRBD2 aligns across 8 bases. Unmatched junction bases numbered 15, after V lost 8 bases and J lost 6 bases. The germline V gene encodes CDR1 LNHDA and CDR2 SQIVND (reference sequence). This CDR3 spans 17 amino acids. The CDR3 region is CASRSGNVPLVANVLTF. CDR3 DNA sequence: TGTGCCAGTCGTAGCGGGAATGTACCTCTGGTGGCCAACGTCCTGACTTTC.

This chain links TRBV27 with TRBJ1-1; D remains unclear. The CDR3 spans 11 residues. Between the trimmed V and J ends, which lost 4 bases and 6 bases, there was a span of 6 bases. The V gene's germline CDR1 is MNHEY and CDR2 SMNVEV (reference sequence). CDR3 sequence: CASSSLSEAFF. The CDR3 region has the DNA TGTGCCAGCAGTTCCTTATCTGAAGCTTTCTTT.

In the case of this clone: Distinct nucleotide sequences in the sample also encode this CDR3. This chain joins TRBV28 and TRBJ1-5; D is ambiguous. V lost 6 bases and J lost 0, with 3 bases in between. This CDR3 has 12 amino acids. Germline loops: CDR1 MDHEN, CDR2 SYDVKM. In DNA, the CDR3 is TGTGCCAGCAGAGTTAGCAATCAGCCCCAGCATTTT. Protein: CASRVSNQPQHF.

The V and J genes are TRBV27 and TRBJ1-1, with a tentative D call TRBD1 (5 bases). Between the trimmed V and J ends, which lost 6 bases and 4 bases, there was a span of 21 bases. This CDR3 comprises 16 residues. The V gene's germline CDR1 is MNHEY and CDR2 SMNVEV (reference sequence). The CDR3 loop is CASSNFKYPGTTEAFF. Here the CDR3 DNA reads TGTGCCAGCAGCAACTTTAAATATCCCGGGACCACTGAAGCTTTCTTT.

The gene calls are TRBV18 and TRBJ2-1; D is unresolved. Trimming pared 6 bases from V and 14 bases from J, leaving 17 bases between. The CDR3 sequence is 12 residues long. Germline V gene sequence: CDR1 KGHSH, CDR2 LQKENI. The CDR3 is CASSLDKRVEFF. In DNA form, the CDR3 reads TGTGCCAGCTCTCTCGACAAACGGGTAGAGTTCTTC.

This clone was recorded many times. The rearrangement uses TRBV25-1 and TRBJ2-7; 8 bases align to TRBD2. CDR3 size: 15 residues. V lost 1 base and J lost 5; bases outside the gene matches: 7. From germline, CDR1 is MGHDK and CDR2 SYGVNS. The CDR3 bases are TGTGCCAGCAGTGAATCTGGCGGGAGGTTCGACGAGCAGTACTTC. It encodes CASSESGGRFDEQYF.

On this clone itself: One end of the junction is discordant with germline, which a read error may explain. This sequence joins TRBV10-3 and TRBJ2-7; 9 nucleotides match TRBD1. The germline gives CDR1 ENHRY, CDR2 SYGVKD. The CDR3 loop spans 15 amino acids. CDR3 amino acids: CASSYSGQGNYEQYF. The CDR3 nucleotides are TGTGCCAGCAGTTACTCCGGACAGGGGAACTACGAGCAGTACTTC.

V usage is TRBV28 and J usage is TRBJ1-1; no clear D gene. The CDR3 covers 15 residues. Deletions cut 8 bases from V and 6 bases from J, with 22 bases between. Looked up from germline, CDR1 is MDHEN and CDR2 is SYDVKM. CDR3: CASAGSTQMGPEAFF. CDR3 DNA: TGTGCCAGCGCTGGGTCCACACAGATGGGTCCTGAAGCTTTCTTT.

J is TRBJ2-2 and V is TRBV19, with 10 bases aligning to TRBD1. Trimming at V came to 4 bases and at J to 7 bases, leaving 3 bases not matched to a gene. Germline values: CDR1 LNHDA, CDR2 SQIVND (reference sequence). The CDR3 contains 14 residues. The CDR3 sequence is CASSKTGGVGELFF. DNA for the CDR3: TGTGCCAGTAGTAAGACAGGGGGCGTCGGGGAGCTGTTTTTT.

The chain links TRBV27 to TRBJ1-1, with D possibly matching TRBD1 (5 bases). V was shortened by 6 bases and J by 0 bases, with 11 bases between the two germline ends. The CDR3 has 14 amino acids. CDR1 and CDR2 from the germline V gene are MNHEY and SMNVEV (reference sequence). The CDR3 reads CASRMTDMNTEAFF. For the CDR3, the DNA is TGTGCCAGCAGGATGACAGATATGAACACTGAAGCTTTCTTT.

The gene calls are TRBV11-2 and TRBJ2-7, with no clear D. V was shortened by 0 bases and J by 7 bases, with 7 bases between the two germline ends. The CDR3 length is 12 residues. Germline V gives CDR1 SGHAT, CDR2 FQNNGV. The CDR3 loop reads CASSLDNTEQYF. CDR3 DNA sequence: TGTGCCAGCAGCTTAGATAATACGGAGCAGTACTTC.

The genes are TRBV6-6 and TRBJ2-3; 11 bases match TRBD2. This CDR3 has 16 amino acids. Germline V gene sequence: CDR1 MNHNY, CDR2 SVGAGI (reference sequence). V gave up 5 bases and J gave up 2 bases; unmatched junction bases: 6. CDR3: CASSKTTSGTTDTQYF. Written as DNA, the CDR3 is TGTGCCAGCAGTAAAACGACTAGCGGGACCACAGATACGCAGTATTTT.

This clone occurred a few times. The genes are TRBV9 and TRBJ2-7, with D possibly being TRBD1 or TRBD2 (5 bases each). The germline V gene has CDR1 SGDLS and CDR2 YYNGEE. V was pared by 1 base and J by 0 bases, with 14 bases between. There are 16 residues in the CDR3. CDR3 sequence (DNA): TGTGCCAGCAGCGTAAGTGGGACGGTGAGCTCCTACGAGCAGTACTTC. Translated: CASSVSGTVSSYEQYF.

The chain joins TRBV5-5 to TRBJ2-7, with a weak D call TRBD1 (6 bases). V lost 0 bases and J 2 bases, leaving 15 bases between the germline ends. Germline values: CDR1 SGHKS, CDR2 YYEKEE (reference sequence). This CDR3 contains 16 residues. CDR3 residues: CASSLARPGVTYEQYF. The DNA for the CDR3 is TGTGCCAGCAGCTTGGCACGGCCAGGGGTAACCTACGAGCAGTACTTC.